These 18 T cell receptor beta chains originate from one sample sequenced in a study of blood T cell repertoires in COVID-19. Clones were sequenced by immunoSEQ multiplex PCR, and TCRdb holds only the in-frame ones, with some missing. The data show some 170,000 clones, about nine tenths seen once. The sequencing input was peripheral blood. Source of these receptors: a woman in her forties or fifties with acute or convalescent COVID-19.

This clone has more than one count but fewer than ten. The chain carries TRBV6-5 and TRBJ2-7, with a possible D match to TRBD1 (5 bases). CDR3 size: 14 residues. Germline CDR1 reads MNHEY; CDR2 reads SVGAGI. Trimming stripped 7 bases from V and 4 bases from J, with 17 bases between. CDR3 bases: TGTGCCAGCACTATCTCCTTAGGGGATTACGAGCAGTACTTC. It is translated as CASTISLGDYEQYF.

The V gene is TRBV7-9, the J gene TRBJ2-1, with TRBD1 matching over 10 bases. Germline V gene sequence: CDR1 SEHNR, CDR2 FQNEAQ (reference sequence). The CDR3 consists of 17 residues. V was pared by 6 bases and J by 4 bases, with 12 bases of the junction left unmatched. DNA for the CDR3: TGTGCCAGCAGTCCCCCAACCGGGACAGGGGCATACAATGAGCAGTTCTTC. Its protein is CASSPPTGTGAYNEQFF. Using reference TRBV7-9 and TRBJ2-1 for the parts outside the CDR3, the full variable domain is DTGVSQNPRHKITKRGQNVTFRCDPISEHNRLYWYRQTLGQGPEFLTYFQNEAQLEKSRLLSDRFSAERPKGSFSTLEIQRTEQGDSAMYLCASSPPTGTGAYNEQFFGPGTRLTVL.

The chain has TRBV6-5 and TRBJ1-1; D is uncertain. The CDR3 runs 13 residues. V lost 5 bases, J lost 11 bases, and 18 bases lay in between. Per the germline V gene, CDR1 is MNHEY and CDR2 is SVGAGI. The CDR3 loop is CASSRLDENVAFF. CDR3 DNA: TGTGCCAGCAGTCGACTCGACGAAAATGTGGCTTTCTTT.

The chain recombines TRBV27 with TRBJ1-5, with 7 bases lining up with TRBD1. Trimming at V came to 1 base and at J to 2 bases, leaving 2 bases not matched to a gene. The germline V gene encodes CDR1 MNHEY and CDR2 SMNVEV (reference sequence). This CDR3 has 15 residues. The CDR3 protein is CASSLYGQGNQPQHF. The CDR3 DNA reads TGTGCCAGCAGTTTATACGGACAGGGCAATCAGCCCCAGCATTTT.

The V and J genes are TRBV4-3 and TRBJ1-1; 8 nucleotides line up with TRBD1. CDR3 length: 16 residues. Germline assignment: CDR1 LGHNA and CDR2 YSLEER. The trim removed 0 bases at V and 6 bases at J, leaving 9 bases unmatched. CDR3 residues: CASSQDLTGGRAEAFF. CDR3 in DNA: TGCGCCAGCAGCCAAGATCTAACAGGGGGTAGGGCTGAAGCTTTCTTT.

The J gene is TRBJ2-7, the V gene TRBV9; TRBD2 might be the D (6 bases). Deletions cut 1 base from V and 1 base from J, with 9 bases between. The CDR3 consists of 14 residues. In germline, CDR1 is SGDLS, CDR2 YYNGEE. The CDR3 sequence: CASSVYAGSYEQYF. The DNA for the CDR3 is TGTGCCAGCAGCGTATACGCGGGGTCCTACGAGCAGTACTTC.

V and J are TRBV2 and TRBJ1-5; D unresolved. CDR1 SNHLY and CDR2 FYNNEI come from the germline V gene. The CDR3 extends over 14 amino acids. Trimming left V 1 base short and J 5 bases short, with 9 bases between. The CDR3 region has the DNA TGTGCCAGCAGTGAAGACAGTATTTATCAGCCCCAGCATTTT. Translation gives CASSEDSIYQPQHF.

DNA of the CDR3: TGCAGCGTAGAACCTGGCGGGAGCGGCACAGATACGCAGTATTTT. Translated, it gives CSVEPGGSGTDTQYF. The chain links TRBV29-1 to TRBJ2-3; 7 nucleotides align to TRBD2. This CDR3 has 15 residues. The germline V gene encodes CDR1 SQVTM and CDR2 ANQGSEA. The J segment lost 1 base and the V segment lost 6 bases, leaving 10 bases of the junction unmatched.

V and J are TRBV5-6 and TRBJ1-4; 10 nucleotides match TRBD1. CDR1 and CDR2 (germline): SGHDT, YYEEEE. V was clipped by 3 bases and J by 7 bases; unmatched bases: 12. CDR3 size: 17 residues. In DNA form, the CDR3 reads TGTGCCAGCAGCTCATCTATTGTAGGACAGGGGGGTGAAAAACTGTTTTTT. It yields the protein CASSSSIVGQGGEKLFF.

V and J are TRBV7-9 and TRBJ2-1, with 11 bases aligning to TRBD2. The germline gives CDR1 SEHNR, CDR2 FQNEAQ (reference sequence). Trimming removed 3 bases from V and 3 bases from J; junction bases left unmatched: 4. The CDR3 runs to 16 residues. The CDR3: CASSFLSGRDYNEQFF. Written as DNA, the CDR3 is TGTGCCAGCAGCTTCCTTAGCGGGAGGGACTACAATGAGCAGTTCTTC.

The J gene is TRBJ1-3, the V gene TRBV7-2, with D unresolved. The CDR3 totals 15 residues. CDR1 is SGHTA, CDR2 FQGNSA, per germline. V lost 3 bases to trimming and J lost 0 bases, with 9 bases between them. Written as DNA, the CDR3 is TGTGCCAGCAGCTTGGCTCTTTACTCTGGAAACACCATATATTTT. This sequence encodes CASSLALYSGNTIYF.

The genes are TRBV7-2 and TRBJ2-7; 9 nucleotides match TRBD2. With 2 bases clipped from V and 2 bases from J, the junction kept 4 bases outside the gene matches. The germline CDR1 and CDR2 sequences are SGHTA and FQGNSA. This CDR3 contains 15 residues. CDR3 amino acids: CASSLRRTSAYEQYF. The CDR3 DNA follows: TGTGCCAGCAGCTTAAGGCGGACTAGCGCCTACGAGCAGTACTTC.

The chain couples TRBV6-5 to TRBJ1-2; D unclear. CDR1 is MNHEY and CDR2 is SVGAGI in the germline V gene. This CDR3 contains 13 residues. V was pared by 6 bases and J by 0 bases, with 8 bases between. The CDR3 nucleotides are TGTGCCAGCAGGGTATTAGCTAACTATGGCTACACCTTC. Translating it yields CASRVLANYGYTF.

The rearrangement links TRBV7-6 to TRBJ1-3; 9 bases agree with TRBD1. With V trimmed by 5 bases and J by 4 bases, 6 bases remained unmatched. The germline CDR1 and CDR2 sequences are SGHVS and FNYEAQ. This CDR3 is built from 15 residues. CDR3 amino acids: CASSPTTGGGNTIYF. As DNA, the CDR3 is TGTGCCAGCAGCCCAACGACAGGGGGGGGAAACACCATATATTTT.

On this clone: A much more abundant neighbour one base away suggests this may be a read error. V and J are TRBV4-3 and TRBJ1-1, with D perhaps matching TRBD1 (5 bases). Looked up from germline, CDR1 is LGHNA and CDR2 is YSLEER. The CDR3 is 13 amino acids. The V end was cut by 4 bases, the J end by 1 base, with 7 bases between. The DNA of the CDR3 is TGCGCCAGCAGCCGACAGACGAACACTGAAGCTTTCTTT. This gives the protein CASSRQTNTEAFF.

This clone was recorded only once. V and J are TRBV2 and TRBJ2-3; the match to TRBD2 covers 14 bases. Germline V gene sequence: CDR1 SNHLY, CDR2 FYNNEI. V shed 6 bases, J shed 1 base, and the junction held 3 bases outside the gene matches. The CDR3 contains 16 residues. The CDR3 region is CASSPGLAGGTDTQYF. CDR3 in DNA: TGTGCCAGCAGCCCGGGACTAGCGGGGGGCACAGATACGCAGTATTTT.

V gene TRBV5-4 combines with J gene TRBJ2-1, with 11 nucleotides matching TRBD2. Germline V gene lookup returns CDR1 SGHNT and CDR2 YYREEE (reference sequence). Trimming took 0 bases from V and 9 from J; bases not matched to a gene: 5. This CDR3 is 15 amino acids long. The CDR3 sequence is CASSLGIAGGSEQFF. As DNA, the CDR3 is TGTGCCAGCAGCTTGGGGATAGCGGGAGGGAGTGAGCAGTTCTTC.

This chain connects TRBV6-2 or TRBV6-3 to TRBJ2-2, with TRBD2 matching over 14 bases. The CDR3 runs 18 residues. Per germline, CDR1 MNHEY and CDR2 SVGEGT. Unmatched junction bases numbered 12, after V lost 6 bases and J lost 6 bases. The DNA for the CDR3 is TGTGCCAGCAGCCCTCAGCCGGGACTAGCGGGAGAGGCCGGGGAGCTGTTTTTT. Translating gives CASSPQPGLAGEAGELFF.